This TCR beta chain was sequenced for a study of patients and donors after allogeneic stem cell transplantation. Via MiXCR, TCRdb re-called the RT-PCR reads, giving one row per CDR3 protein. The table shows hundreds of thousands of distinct CDR3 sequences, with roughly two fifths occurring only once. Trimming pared 4 bases from V and 2 bases from J, leaving 12 bases between. The V gene's germline CDR1 is SGHKS and CDR2 YYEKEE (reference sequence). The CDR3 is 14 residues long. Sequenced input: blood, either unsorted or a sorted T cell fraction (not recorded which). The chain employs TRBV5-5 and TRBJ1-2; D call uncertain. The sequence came from a human donor who was either an allogeneic HSCT recipient or a stem cell or donor lymphocyte infusion donor (not recorded which). It is not recorded whose cells these are; they may come from a transplant donor. The DNA for the CDR3 is TGTGCCAGCAGCCCCTATTGGGAGAACTATGGCTACACCTTC. Translation gives CASSPYWENYGYTF.